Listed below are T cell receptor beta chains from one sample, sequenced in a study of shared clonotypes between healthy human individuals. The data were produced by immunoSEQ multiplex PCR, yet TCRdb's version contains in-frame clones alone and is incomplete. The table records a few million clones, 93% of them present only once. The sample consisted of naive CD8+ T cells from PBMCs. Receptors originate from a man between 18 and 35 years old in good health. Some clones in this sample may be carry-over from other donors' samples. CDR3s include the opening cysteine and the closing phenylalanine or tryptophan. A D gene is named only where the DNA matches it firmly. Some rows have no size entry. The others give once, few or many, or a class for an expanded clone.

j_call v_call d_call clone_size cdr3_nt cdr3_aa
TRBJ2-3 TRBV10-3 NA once TGTGCCATCGGGGGAGAAAACACAGATACGCAGTATTTT CAIGGENTDTQYF
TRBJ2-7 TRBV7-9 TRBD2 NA TGTGCCAGTGGGGGAGGGGCCCTTTCCGACGAGCAGTACTTC CASGGGALSDEQYF
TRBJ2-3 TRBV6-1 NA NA TGTGCCAGCAGTTCCCTGCTAACAGATACGCAGTATTTT CASSSLLTDTQYF
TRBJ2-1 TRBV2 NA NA TGTGCCAGCAGCGGGACTCCGGGGAATGAGCAGTTCTTC CASSGTPGNEQFF
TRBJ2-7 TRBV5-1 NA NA TGCGCCAGCACCCCCCCGAGCTCCTACGAGCAGTACTTC CASTPPSSYEQYF
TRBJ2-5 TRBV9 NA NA TGTGCCAGCAGTTATCGGGGTTTAGAGACCCAGTACTTC CASSYRGLETQYF
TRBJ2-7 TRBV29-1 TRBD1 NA TGCAGCGTTGATCACAGGGGGCACTATCCTTACGAGCAGTACTTC CSVDHRGHYPYEQYF
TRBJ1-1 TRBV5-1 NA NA TGCGCCAGCAGCTCAGGGTTGAACACTGAAGCTTTCTTT CASSSGLNTEAFF
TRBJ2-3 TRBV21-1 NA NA TGTGCCAGCAGCAAAGAGATACTGCAACTGGTACGGGACCTCACAGATACGCAGTATTTT CASSKEILQLVRDLTDTQYF
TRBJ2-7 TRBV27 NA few TGTGCCAGCAGTTTAGGACATTCCTACGAGCAGTACTTC CASSLGHSYEQYF
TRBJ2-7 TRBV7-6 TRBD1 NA TGTGCCAGCAGCCCAGACAGGGTCCTTTTTGAGCAGTACTTC CASSPDRVLFEQYF
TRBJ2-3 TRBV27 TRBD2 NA TGTGCCAGCAGTTTGTTAGGACCTAGCGGGATAATTTCTAGCACAGATACGCAGTATTTT CASSLLGPSGIISSTDTQYF
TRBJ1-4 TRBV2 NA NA TGTGCCAGCAGTGAACGGTCCCAGGGGCGGGAAAAACTGTTTTTT CASSERSQGREKLFF
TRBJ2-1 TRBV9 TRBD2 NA TGTGCCAGCAGCATCGGACTAGGTGTAGCTGAGCAGTTCTTC CASSIGLGVAEQFF
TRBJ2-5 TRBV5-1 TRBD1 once TGCGCCAGCAGGCTCCACAGGGGGCAAGAGACCCAGTACTTC CASRLHRGQETQYF
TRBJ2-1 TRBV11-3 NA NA TGTGCCAGTCAGTTTAATGAGCAGTTCTTC CASQFNEQFF
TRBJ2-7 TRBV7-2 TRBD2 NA TGTGCCAGCAGCGCCCCGGGGGAGGGCCAGAACGAGCAGTACTTC CASSAPGEGQNEQYF
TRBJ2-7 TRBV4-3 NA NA TGCGCCAGCAGCCAAGATCCCGCTTGGGACGAGCAGTACTTC CASSQDPAWDEQYF
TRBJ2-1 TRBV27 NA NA TGTGCCAGCAGTTTTAACATATACAATGAGCAGTTCTTC CASSFNIYNEQFF
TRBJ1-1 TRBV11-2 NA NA TGTGCCAGCAGCTTAGCGGGTTGGGGACCCACTGAAGCTTTCTTT CASSLAGWGPTEAFF
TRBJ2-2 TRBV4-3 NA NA TGCGCCAGCAGCCATTCCGGACACCCGAACACCGGGGAGCTGTTTTTT CASSHSGHPNTGELFF
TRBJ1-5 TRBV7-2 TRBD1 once TGTGCCAGCAGCTTAGACCATATGTACAGGGGCCTCGGGCAGCCCCAGCATTTT CASSLDHMYRGLGQPQHF
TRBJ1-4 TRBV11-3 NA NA TGTGCCAGCAGCCAAAAGACAGAATCTGCAACTAATGAAAAACTGTTTTTT CASSQKTESATNEKLFF
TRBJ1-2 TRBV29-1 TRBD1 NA TGCAGCGTCGACAGGGACTATGGCTACACCTTC CSVDRDYGYTF
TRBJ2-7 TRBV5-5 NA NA TGTGCCAGCAGCTTGAGTTCGATCCCGTACGAGCAGTACTTC CASSLSSIPYEQYF
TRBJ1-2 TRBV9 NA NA TGTGCCAGCAGCGTAGGCCATAACAACTATGGCTACACCTTC CASSVGHNNYGYTF
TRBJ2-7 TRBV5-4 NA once TGTGCCAGCAGCTTGGATCTGGCGGCAGGTACAAACGAGCAGTACTTC CASSLDLAAGTNEQYF
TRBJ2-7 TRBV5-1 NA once TGCGCCAGCAGCTTGGGGCCGAGCCCCGAGCAGTACTTC CASSLGPSPEQYF
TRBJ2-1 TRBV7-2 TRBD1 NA TGTGCCAGCAGCCCGGGACAGGGGGCGCTTAGTGAGCAGTTCTTC CASSPGQGALSEQFF
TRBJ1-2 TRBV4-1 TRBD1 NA TGCGCCAGCAGCCAGAGGACAGGGACGGAAGGCTACACCTTC CASSQRTGTEGYTF
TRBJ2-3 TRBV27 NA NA TGTGCCAGCAGCTGGGGCGGGGGCGATACGCAGTATTTT CASSWGGGDTQYF
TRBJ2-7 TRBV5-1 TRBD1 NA TGCGCCAGCAGCACCGCCGGGACAGCGACCTACGAGCAGTACTTC CASSTAGTATYEQYF
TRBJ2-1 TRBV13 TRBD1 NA TGTGCCAGCAGCTCTCTTCGGACCGGGACAGGGGGCATCAATGAGCAGTTCTTC CASSSLRTGTGGINEQFF
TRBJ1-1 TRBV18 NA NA TGTGCCAGCTCTACAGGGAACACTGAAGCTTTCTTT CASSTGNTEAFF
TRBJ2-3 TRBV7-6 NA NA TGTGCCAGCAGCTTAGCGGGACCGAGAACTAGCACAGATACGCAGTATTTT CASSLAGPRTSTDTQYF
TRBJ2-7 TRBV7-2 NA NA TGTGCCAGCAGCCCACGAGGCGGGAAAGCCTACGAGCAGTACTTC CASSPRGGKAYEQYF
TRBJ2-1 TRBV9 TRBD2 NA TGTGCCAGCAGCCCGACTAGCGGGAGCTACAATGAGCAGTTCTTC CASSPTSGSYNEQFF